This T cell receptor (beta chain) was profiled in a study of shared clonotypes between healthy human individuals (dated by TCRdb to about 2020). In the study overall: The cohort comprised two women and a few men aged 18 to 49 years. For each donor, CD4 naive and CD4 memory were each given three plates, CD8 naive was given two plates, and CD8 memory was given one plate. The study deeply sequenced blood TCR repertoires of about 5 healthy adults to estimate repertoire size and the extent of clonotype sharing between individuals. To increase sequencing depth and limit assay-specific biases, different laboratories used diverse techniques to prepare libraries and sequence TCR repertoires. Between about 0.8 and 9 billion PBMCs per donor were obtained by leukapheresis. General study outcomes and caveats: Around 5.4% of naive CD4, 3.5% of naive CD8, 2.3% of memory CD4, and approximately 0.39% of memory CD8 clonotypes were shared across several donors. The small number of donors limited the genetic and exposure-history diversity represented. Clonotypes shared by all four sorted-subset donors showed higher generation probabilities than non-shared clonotypes. Even with the large sequencing depth, rarefaction of the sorted-subset datasets indicated that sequencing was incomplete. Sampling was restricted to blood, and TCR repertoires in tissues likely differ from the TCR repertoires found in blood. Naive subsets generally had larger estimated clonotype richness than memory subsets did. Pairwise subsampling indicated that sequencing depth was expected to affect the degree of clonotype sharing among donors.

Using the deep immunoSEQ assay, multiplex PCR amplified TCR CDR3 regions from genomic DNA. Extracted genomic DNA from each cell subset was spread evenly across all wells of several immunoSEQ 96-well plates, with each plate serving as a replicate. Each replicate PCR for sorted subsets received about 0.2 ug genomic DNA, equal to some 32,000 T cell genomes. Purified libraries were quantified with a Qubit 3.0 fluorometer, sized on a Bioanalyzer 2100, and re-quantified with the KAPA Library Quantification kit. A separate single-read 150-cycle Illumina NextSeq 550 flow cell was used to sequence each immunoSEQ 96-well plate. On the study's bioinformatics: The immunoSEQ output contained only junctional sequences without quality scores, so filtering could not match that applied to full-length reads. To assign V/J genes and CDR3, sequences were annotated against IMGT germline references using PyIR, a Python wrapper for IgBLAST v1.9. Reads with weak V/J assignments (E-value above 1e-6), missing CDR3, stop codons, out-of-frame junctions, or ambiguous translated residues were removed. V3J clonotypes were defined as sequences sharing the same inferred V gene, J gene, and CDR3 amino acid sequence. The percentage overlap between two repertoires was calculated by dividing the number of shared unique clonotypes by the size of the smaller repertoire. Richness of each repertoire was evaluated using RTK rarefaction, the Chao1 estimator, and Recon v2.1 estimates of unobserved clonotypes. Generation probabilities for all TCRbeta clonotypes obtained by the gDNA method from a few donors were computed using OLGA. TCRdb took this table from immuneACCESS and kept in-frame rearrangements with V and J called. Such tables lack part of the clones; where checked against another copy, unresolved V genes explain under half of the gap, and the rest is unexplained. Clone size and the V and J calls come from that table; the DNA yielded D and trimming. Within this sample are around 1,900,000 clones, with about 94% of them counted one time only. The top ten constitute 1.5% to 2% of the sample.

With respect to this clone: There is no known antigen for this receptor. No much larger clone is present one base from it, and per-base qualities are unavailable.

For the CD8 naive samples, CD45RO-negative cells were positively selected for CCR7, yielding a CD45RA+CCR7+ population from which TemRA cells were excluded. Healthy HIV-negative adults with no recently reported acute infections or vaccinations were included as donors. Every donor was a Caucasian adult living in Nashville, Tennessee, USA. Blood was obtained by leukapheresis, after which PBMCs were separated by Ficoll-Histopaque density gradient centrifugation and cryopreserved in liquid nitrogen vapor phase. Analytical flow cytometry was used to check the purity and quantity of every magnetically sorted T cell population. Genomic DNA was isolated from each sorted fraction and quantified by UV absorbance on a Nanodrop 2000c. Sequenced material: naive CD8+ T cells from PBMCs. The label giving this sample's cell subset or site can be read as: CD45RA+CCR7+. The TCR was taken from a young man in good health. Some clones in this sample may be carry-over from other donors' samples.

This receptor carries the CDR3 CASRAPVLRDTNLDEQFF. The sequence in DNA is TGTGCCAGCAGGGCCCCTGTGTTACGGGACACCAACCTTGATGAGCAGTTCTTC. The chain is made from TRBV28 and TRBJ2-1; the D gene is perhaps TRBD1, from 6 matching bases. As encoded in the germline V gene, CDR1 is MDHEN while CDR2 is SYDVKM. The CDR3 numbers 18 residues from cysteine through phenylalanine. Only the CDR3 DNA stays, 54 bases, in frame from base 1. A distance of 29 bases separates the germline ends of V and J, which lose 6 bases and 8 bases respectively.